These 29 T cell receptor beta chains share one sample of origin, sequenced in a study of glioma-infiltrating T cells after dendritic cell vaccination. The data were produced by immunoSEQ multiplex PCR, yet TCRdb's version contains in-frame clones alone and is incomplete. The sample holds tens of thousands of clones, 60% to 85% seen once. Source: blood, taken before dendritic cell vaccination. These receptors all stem from a human donor with glioblastoma.

This chain uses TRBV5-1 with TRBJ1-1, with a weak D call TRBD1 (5 bases). Trimming shortened V by 6 bases and J by 3 bases, and 15 bases separated the two germline ends. In germline, CDR1 is SGHRS, CDR2 YFSETQ. The CDR3 runs to 14 residues. This CDR3 reads CASTAGGLDTEAFF. The CDR3 DNA is TGCGCCAGCACGGCGGGGGGTCTGGACACTGAAGCTTTCTTT.

The CDR3 DNA sequence: TGCGCCAGCAGCCTCCAGCGGGGGCCTGGGTATGGCTACACCTTC. Translation gives CASSLQRGPGYGYTF. The V and J genes are TRBV4-3 and TRBJ1-2; TRBD1 is a possible D gene (6 bases). Trimming shortened V by 4 bases and J by 5 bases, and 17 bases separated the two germline ends. In germline, CDR1 is LGHNA, CDR2 YSLEER. The CDR3 has 15 amino acids.

CDR3 sequence: CASSEQGVGNTEAFF. The CDR3 region has the DNA TGTGCCAGCAGCGAACAGGGGGTGGGGAACACTGAAGCTTTCTTT. V usage is TRBV7-2 and J usage is TRBJ1-1; 8 nucleotides match TRBD1. The V gene end was trimmed by 5 bases and the J gene end by 1 base; junction bases not matched to a gene: 6. This CDR3 contains 15 residues. Germline-derived CDR1 and CDR2 are SGHTA and FQGNSA.

V is TRBV9 and J is TRBJ2-3; TRBD2 matches at 7 bases. The length of the CDR3 is 16 residues. The junction had 7 bases not matched to a gene; V was cut back by 0 bases and J by 3 bases. Germline V gene lookup returns CDR1 SGDLS and CDR2 YYNGEE. The CDR3 DNA is TGTGCCAGCAGCGTAGCGGTGGGAGGGCCTACAGATACGCAGTATTTT. Amino acid sequence: CASSVAVGGPTDTQYF. The full variable domain, its missing parts supplied by reference TRBV9 and TRBJ2-3, is DSGVTQTPKHLITATGQRVTLRCSPRSGDLSVYWYQQSLDQGLQFLIQYYNGEERAKGNILERFSAQQFPDLHSELNLSSLELGDSALYFCASSVAVGGPTDTQYFGPGTRLTVL.

This chain links TRBV5-4 with TRBJ2-5; 12 bases map to TRBD1. This CDR3 region has 16 residues. Trimming took 4 bases from V and 2 from J; bases not matched to a gene: 6. The V gene's germline CDR1 is SGHNT and CDR2 YYREEE (reference sequence). CDR3: CASSLGTGGVQETQYF. CDR3 in DNA: TGTGCCAGCAGCCTCGGGACAGGGGGCGTACAAGAGACCCAGTACTTC.

The chain uses TRBV27 and TRBJ2-1; 13 bases match TRBD2. CDR3 size: 17 residues. CDR1 MNHEY and CDR2 SMNVEV come from the germline V gene (reference sequence). V trimming: 5 bases; J trimming: 7 bases; junction bases outside the gene matches: 11. The CDR3 reads CASSPPLAGGPYNEQFF. Written as DNA, the CDR3 is TGTGCCAGCAGTCCCCCACTAGCGGGAGGGCCATATAATGAGCAGTTCTTC.

This clone was detected a few times. This chain joins TRBV7-3 and TRBJ2-7; D is perhaps TRBD2 (6 bases). V was cut by 4 bases and J by 2 bases, with 12 bases left in between. The CDR3 totals 14 residues. From germline, CDR1 is SGHTA and CDR2 FQGTGA. In DNA form, the CDR3 reads TGTGCCAGCAGCTCCCACCCGGGGGCCTACGAGCAGTACTTC. Its translation: CASSSHPGAYEQYF.

This clone has only a few counts. The gene calls are TRBV2 and TRBJ1-1; possible D gene TRBD1, 5 bases. Trimming pared 2 bases from V and 4 bases from J, leaving 14 bases between. The germline gives CDR1 SNHLY, CDR2 FYNNEI. This CDR3 region has 15 residues. The CDR3 sequence is CASSEIGGGGTEAFF. CDR3 nucleotide sequence: TGTGCCAGCAGTGAAATTGGGGGAGGAGGCACTGAAGCTTTCTTT.

The chain couples TRBV28 to TRBJ1-2, with 10 bases fitting TRBD1. The CDR3 totals 17 residues. The germline V gene has CDR1 MDHEN and CDR2 SYDVKM. V gave up 2 bases and J gave up 4 bases; unmatched junction bases: 10. The CDR3 coding sequence is TGTGCCAGCAGTTTAGACGTCTCCGGACAGGGGGTCTATGGCTACACCTTC. Protein sequence: CASSLDVSGQGVYGYTF.

The chain is built from TRBV30 and TRBJ1-4; D perhaps matches TRBD1 (5 bases). The CDR3 is 13 residues long. Germline V gives CDR1 GTSNPN, CDR2 SVGIG (reference sequence). V lost 5 bases, J lost 8 bases, and 15 bases lay in between. In nucleotides, the CDR3 is TGTGCCTGGGGTGGATCAGGGAACGAAAAACTGTTTTTT. Amino acid sequence: CAWGGSGNEKLFF.

The chain has TRBV9 and TRBJ2-1; D is unclear. Germline assignment: CDR1 SGDLS and CDR2 YYNGEE. The CDR3 spans 16 residues. V was shortened by 0 bases and J by 4 bases, with 14 bases between the two germline ends. CDR3 residues: CASSVGSQSPYNEQFF. CDR3 nucleotide sequence: TGTGCCAGCAGCGTAGGATCACAGTCACCGTACAATGAGCAGTTCTTC.

The rearrangement links TRBV28 to TRBJ2-1, with 7 nucleotides matching TRBD2. Unmatched junction bases numbered 9, after V lost 5 bases and J lost 8 bases. This CDR3 comprises 14 residues. CDR1 MDHEN and CDR2 SYDVKM come from the germline V gene. The CDR3 protein is CASSVVAGVDEQFF. CDR3 sequence (DNA): TGTGCCAGCAGTGTAGTAGCGGGTGTGGATGAGCAGTTCTTC.

The chain has TRBV5-1 and TRBJ2-1, with D tentatively TRBD2 (6 bases). With 0 bases removed from V and 5 bases from J, the gap between germline ends came to 12 bases. Per the germline V gene, CDR1 is SGHRS and CDR2 is YFSETQ. The CDR3 extends over 15 amino acids. The CDR3 coding sequence is TGCGCCAGCAGCTTGGGCGGGGTGGGAAACAATGAGCAGTTCTTC. This gives the protein CASSLGGVGNNEQFF.

The genes are TRBV19 and TRBJ2-7; D not resolved. The CDR3 loop spans 15 amino acids. Trimming took 0 bases from V and 3 from J, leaving 12 bases between them. Germline values: CDR1 LNHDA, CDR2 SQIVND (reference sequence). The CDR3 loop is CASSIEDPRVYEQYF. DNA of the CDR3: TGTGCCAGTAGTATAGAAGATCCCCGGGTCTACGAGCAGTACTTC.

This clone was seen only a few times. V is TRBV4-1 and J is TRBJ1-2; D is undetermined. Germline CDR1 reads MGHRA; CDR2 reads YSYEKL. The CDR3 totals 15 residues. V gave up 0 bases and J gave up 3 bases, with 11 bases separating them. DNA for the CDR3: TGCGCCAGCAGCCAAGAACGCCAGAATCACTATGGCTACACCTTC. As protein: CASSQERQNHYGYTF.

The chain is built from TRBV7-2 and TRBJ2-5; 15 bases align to TRBD2. The J call may be wrong; the DNA end is better matched by TRBJ2-7. This CDR3 comprises 19 residues. Germline CDR1 is SGHTA and CDR2 is FQGNSA. CDR3 nucleotides: TGTGCCAGCAGCTTAGCGCGGACTAGCGGGAGGGAGAAGGCCTACGAGCAGTACTTC. It specifies CASSLARTSGREKAYEQYF.

This chain joins TRBV6-5 and TRBJ2-7, with D possibly being TRBD2 (5 bases). Per germline, CDR1 MNHEY and CDR2 SVGAGI. The CDR3 contains 14 residues. The ends were cut back, 5 bases at V and 3 bases at J, with 14 bases in the middle. The CDR3 coding sequence is TGTGCCAGCAGTGTCAATATAGGAGGCTACGAGCAGTACTTC. This translates into CASSVNIGGYEQYF.

Only a few counts were recorded for this clone. The gene calls are TRBV20-1 and TRBJ2-3; D ambiguous. The germline gives CDR1 DFQATT, CDR2 SNEGSKA (reference sequence). Trimming took 1 base from V and 6 from J, leaving 5 bases between them. There are 11 residues in the CDR3. The CDR3 sequence is CSARVGDTQYF. As DNA, the CDR3 is TGCAGTGCTAGAGTCGGGGATACGCAGTATTTT.

The chain joins TRBV10-3 to TRBJ1-2; tentatively, D is TRBD1 (6 bases). Between the trimmed V and J ends, which lost 10 bases and 6 bases, there was a span of 18 bases. The CDR3 has 13 amino acids. CDR1 and CDR2 (germline): ENHRY, SYGVKD. As DNA, the CDR3 is TGTGCCACCGCTGTTCGGGGGGCAGATGGCTACACCTTC. Translating it yields CATAVRGADGYTF.

V and J are TRBV28 and TRBJ1-1; perhaps TRBD1 as D (6 bases). CDR1 and CDR2 from the germline V gene are MDHEN and SYDVKM. The CDR3 runs to 14 residues. Trimming stripped 3 bases from V and 4 bases from J, with 12 bases between. This CDR3 is CASSFTGKITEAFF. Here the CDR3 DNA reads TGTGCCAGCAGTTTCACAGGGAAAATCACTGAAGCTTTCTTT.

The V and J genes are TRBV12-5 and TRBJ2-1; 16 bases fit TRBD2. Germline V lookup: CDR1 LGHNT, CDR2 FRNRAP. V was clipped by 4 bases and J by 4 bases; unmatched bases: 10. CDR3 size: 19 residues. The CDR3 region has the DNA TGTGCTAGTGGTTCCCCCGGGACTAGCGGGAGGGCAGCTTACAATGAGCAGTTCTTC. It specifies CASGSPGTSGRAAYNEQFF.

The rearrangement uses TRBV7-8 and TRBJ2-5, with D maybe TRBD1 (8 bases). In germline, CDR1 is SGHVS, CDR2 FQNEAQ. This CDR3 region has 15 residues. V gave up 5 bases and J gave up 5 bases, with 18 bases separating them. Here the CDR3 reads CASSGTTGEGETQYF. The CDR3, as DNA: TGTGCCAGCAGCGGTACGACAGGGGAGGGGGAGACCCAGTACTTC.

As DNA, the CDR3 is TGTGCCACCAGCGCGCGAAACAGGGGGCCGGGGCAGCCCCAGCATTTT. This gives the protein CATSARNRGPGQPQHF. The V and J genes are TRBV15 and TRBJ1-5, with 9 bases lining up with TRBD1. J was trimmed by 7 bases and V by 5 bases; bases with no gene match: 12. The CDR3 sequence is 16 residues long. Germline assignment: CDR1 LNHNV and CDR2 YYDKDF (reference sequence).

This chain uses TRBV9 with TRBJ1-1; D gene unclear. The CDR3 sequence is 14 residues long. Looked up from germline, CDR1 is SGDLS and CDR2 is YYNGEE. Trimming removed 2 bases at V and 1 base at J, with 9 bases between. The CDR3 nucleotides are TGTGCCAGCAGCGTCGACGGAGGGAACACTGAAGCTTTCTTT. Amino acid sequence: CASSVDGGNTEAFF.

This rearrangement joins TRBV30 to TRBJ2-3; a possible D gene is TRBD2 (5 bases). The V end was cut by 3 bases, the J end by 6 bases, with 13 bases between. This CDR3 region has 13 residues. The germline CDR1 and CDR2 sequences are GTSNPN and SVGIG (reference sequence). CDR3 sequence: CAWSLPPGDTQYF. In DNA, the CDR3 is TGTGCCTGGAGCCTCCCTCCGGGGGATACGCAGTATTTT.

This clone was detected a few times. The chain employs TRBV19 and TRBJ2-7, with D unclear. Trimming removed 5 bases from V and 3 bases from J, with 11 bases in between. The V gene's germline CDR1 is LNHDA and CDR2 SQIVND (reference sequence). This CDR3 spans 13 amino acids. The CDR3 region is CASSPARSYEQYF. The CDR3 nucleotides read TGTGCCAGTAGTCCCGCGAGGAGCTACGAGCAGTACTTC.

This sequence joins TRBV7-3 and TRBJ2-3, with D maybe TRBD2 (6 bases). The germline gives CDR1 SGHTA, CDR2 FQGTGA. Trimming removed 5 bases at V and 0 bases at J, with 12 bases between. The CDR3 sequence is 15 residues long. The CDR3 here is CASSQEGFSTDTQYF. The CDR3 nucleotides are TGTGCCAGCAGCCAGGAGGGATTTAGCACAGATACGCAGTATTTT.

The CDR3 nucleotides are TGTGCCAGTAGGGACAGGACCTACGAGCAGTACTTC. This translates into CASRDRTYEQYF. V usage is TRBV19 and J usage is TRBJ2-7, with 7 bases matching TRBD1. CDR1 is LNHDA, CDR2 SQIVND, per germline (reference sequence). Losses at the gene ends were 6 bases for V and 2 bases for J; bases not matched to a gene: 1. The CDR3 extends over 12 amino acids.

The CDR3 DNA sequence: TGTGCCAGCAGCTTAGAGGGGACAGGGGACTACGAGCAGTACTTC. Its protein is CASSLEGTGDYEQYF. The rearrangement uses TRBV7-9 and TRBJ2-7; TRBD1 matches at 10 bases. After removal of 1 base from V and 3 bases from J, the junction contained 3 bases not matched to a gene. In germline, CDR1 is SEHNR, CDR2 FQNEAQ (reference sequence). The CDR3 length is 15 residues. The full variable domain, in which reference TRBV7-9 and TRBJ2-7 provide the parts outside the CDR3, is DTGVSQNPRHKITKRGQNVTFRCDPISEHNRLYWYRQTLGQGPEFLTYFQNEAQLEKSRLLSDRFSAERPKGSFSTLEIQRTEQGDSAMYLCASSLEGTGDYEQYFGPGTRLTVT.